This is a list of T cell receptor beta chains from one sample in a study of blood T cells in healthy people across ages. TCRdb re-analysed the 5' RACE reads in MiXCR, keeping a single row per CDR3 protein. The data hold fewer than 1 million distinct CDR3 sequences, with under 45% observed a single time. Sequenced material: blood. All receptors derive from a man in his 60s in good health. Each CDR3 is given with its conserved first and last residue. The order of the fields is clone size, J gene, D gene, V gene, CDR3 protein, CDR3 DNA. The D gene is left open where the match is weak. A clone size is listed for some rows: how often the clone was seen (once, few, many), or a class if it is expanded.

clone_size: -; j_call: TRBJ2-1; d_call: TRBD2; v_call: TRBV9; cdr3_aa: CASTGGLYNEQFF; cdr3_nt: TGTGCCAGCACGGGGGGTCTTTACAATGAGCAGTTCTTC
clone_size: -; j_call: TRBJ2-3; d_call: -; v_call: TRBV3-1; cdr3_aa: CASSQDDALVLGNTQYF; cdr3_nt: TGTGCCAGCAGCCAAGATGACGCGCTGGTATTGGGGAATACGCAGTATTTT
clone_size: -; j_call: TRBJ1-2; d_call: -; v_call: TRBV9; cdr3_aa: CASSPGGRGPYGYTF; cdr3_nt: TGTGCCAGCAGCCCAGGAGGACGGGGACCCTATGGCTACACCTTC
clone_size: -; j_call: TRBJ2-7; d_call: -; v_call: TRBV3-1; cdr3_aa: CASSQAFSYIGGPYEQYF; cdr3_nt: TGTGCCAGCAGCCAAGCTTTCAGTTACATCGGGGGCCCCTACGAGCAGTACTTC
clone_size: -; j_call: TRBJ1-1; d_call: TRBD1; v_call: TRBV28; cdr3_aa: CASSPRGYMNTEAFF; cdr3_nt: TGTGCCAGCAGTCCCAGGGGGTACATGAACACTGAAGCTTTCTTT
clone_size: once; j_call: TRBJ2-7; d_call: -; v_call: TRBV10-3; cdr3_aa: CAINLDSSSLEQYF; cdr3_nt: TGTGCCATCAATCTTGACTCGTCTTCCCTCGAGCAGTACTTC
clone_size: once; j_call: TRBJ1-5; d_call: -; v_call: TRBV27; cdr3_aa: CASSLFLDNQPQHF; cdr3_nt: TGTGCCAGCAGTTTGTTTTTGGACAATCAGCCCCAGCATTTT
clone_size: -; j_call: TRBJ2-6; d_call: -; v_call: TRBV20-1; cdr3_aa: CSASREEGSSGANVLTF; cdr3_nt: TGCAGTGCTAGTCGGGAAGAGGGTAGCTCTGGGGCCAACGTCCTGACTTTC
clone_size: -; j_call: TRBJ2-1; d_call: TRBD2; v_call: TRBV6-2/TRBV6-3; cdr3_aa: CASTISGGSSYNEQFF; cdr3_nt: TGTGCCAGCACAATATCGGGGGGGAGCTCCTACAATGAGCAGTTCTTC
clone_size: -; j_call: TRBJ1-2; d_call: TRBD1; v_call: TRBV7-9; cdr3_aa: CASSLGRQGGIYGYTF; cdr3_nt: TGTGCCAGCAGCTTAGGCCGGCAGGGGGGCATCTATGGCTACACCTTC
clone_size: -; j_call: TRBJ2-6; d_call: -; v_call: TRBV30; cdr3_aa: CAWSRGLGANVLTF; cdr3_nt: TGTGCCTGGAGTAGGGGGTTAGGGGCCAACGTCCTGACTTTC
clone_size: few; j_call: TRBJ1-6; d_call: -; v_call: TRBV6-5; cdr3_aa: CASSNRDSPLHF; cdr3_nt: TGTGCCAGCAGCAACAGGGATTCACCCCTCCACTTT
clone_size: -; j_call: TRBJ2-2; d_call: -; v_call: TRBV6-2/TRBV6-3; cdr3_aa: CASTPTGAGTGELFF; cdr3_nt: TGTGCCAGCACCCCCACAGGGGCGGGGACCGGGGAGCTGTTTTTT
clone_size: -; j_call: TRBJ2-7; d_call: TRBD2; v_call: TRBV20-1; cdr3_aa: CSARAGTSATEQYF; cdr3_nt: TGCAGTGCTAGAGCCGGGACTAGCGCCACCGAGCAGTACTTC
clone_size: few; j_call: TRBJ1-2; d_call: TRBD1; v_call: TRBV6-6; cdr3_aa: CASSWTGDNQGYTF; cdr3_nt: TGTGCCAGCAGTTGGACAGGAGATAACCAGGGCTACACCTTC
clone_size: -; j_call: TRBJ1-6; d_call: -; v_call: TRBV12-3/TRBV12-4; cdr3_aa: CASSPDRNNSPLHF; cdr3_nt: TGTGCCAGCAGTCCCGACAGGAATAATTCACCCCTCCACTTT
clone_size: -; j_call: TRBJ2-5; d_call: -; v_call: TRBV6-2/TRBV6-3; cdr3_aa: CATTRGTRWETQYF; cdr3_nt: TGTGCCACCACGAGAGGGACGCGGTGGGAGACCCAGTACTTC
clone_size: -; j_call: TRBJ2-2; d_call: -; v_call: TRBV4-1; cdr3_aa: CASSQGGFTGELFF; cdr3_nt: TGCGCCAGCAGCCAAGGTGGTTTCACCGGGGAGCTGTTTTTT
clone_size: -; j_call: TRBJ2-2; d_call: TRBD2; v_call: TRBV24-1; cdr3_aa: CATSDAGGGTTGELFF; cdr3_nt: TGTGCCACCAGTGATGCCGGCGGGGGGACCACCGGGGAGCTGTTTTTT
clone_size: -; j_call: TRBJ2-7; d_call: TRBD1; v_call: TRBV20-1; cdr3_aa: CSARDPGQGHAYEQYF; cdr3_nt: TGCAGTGCTAGAGATCCGGGACAGGGGCATGCCTACGAGCAGTACTTC
clone_size: -; j_call: TRBJ1-2; d_call: -; v_call: TRBV9; cdr3_aa: CASRGRAGSGYTF; cdr3_nt: TGTGCCAGCAGAGGAAGGGCAGGGAGCGGCTACACCTTC
clone_size: few; j_call: TRBJ2-7; d_call: TRBD1; v_call: TRBV5-1; cdr3_aa: CASSLSTGDHHEQYF; cdr3_nt: TGCGCCAGCAGCTTGTCTACAGGGGACCACCACGAGCAGTACTTC
clone_size: few; j_call: TRBJ2-5; d_call: -; v_call: TRBV4-3; cdr3_aa: CASSQNLEETQYF; cdr3_nt: TGCGCCAGCAGCCAAAATTTAGAGGAGACCCAGTACTTC